This TCR beta chain emerged from a study of CD8+ T cells in alopecia areata. Sorted populations comprised CD4+ and CD8+ T cells obtained from PBMCs. RNA was isolated and reverse transcribed to cDNA, the sequencing template. TCRdb's copy holds only in-frame clones and misses some; the assay was immunoSEQ multiplex PCR. The sample carries about 200,000 clones, just over 55% recorded once. In its sample, this clone was seen a few times. This TCR was recovered from a human donor in good health. Sequencing was performed on CD8+ T cells sorted from blood.

The CDR3 spells CASSSDRYYGYTF. The CDR3 DNA is TGTGCCAGCAGCTCCGACAGATACTATGGCTACACCTTC. J is TRBJ1-2 and V is TRBV7-9, with a weak D call TRBD1 (5 bases). From germline, CDR1 is SEHNR and CDR2 FQNEAQ (reference sequence). CDR3 length: 13 amino acids. V lost 4 bases and J 3 bases, leaving 9 bases between the germline ends. Using reference TRBV7-9 and TRBJ1-2 for the parts outside the CDR3, the full variable domain is DTGVSQNPRHKITKRGQNVTFRCDPISEHNRLYWYRQTLGQGPEFLTYFQNEAQLEKSRLLSDRFSAERPKGSFSTLEIQRTEQGDSAMYLCASSSDRYYGYTFGSGTRLTVV.